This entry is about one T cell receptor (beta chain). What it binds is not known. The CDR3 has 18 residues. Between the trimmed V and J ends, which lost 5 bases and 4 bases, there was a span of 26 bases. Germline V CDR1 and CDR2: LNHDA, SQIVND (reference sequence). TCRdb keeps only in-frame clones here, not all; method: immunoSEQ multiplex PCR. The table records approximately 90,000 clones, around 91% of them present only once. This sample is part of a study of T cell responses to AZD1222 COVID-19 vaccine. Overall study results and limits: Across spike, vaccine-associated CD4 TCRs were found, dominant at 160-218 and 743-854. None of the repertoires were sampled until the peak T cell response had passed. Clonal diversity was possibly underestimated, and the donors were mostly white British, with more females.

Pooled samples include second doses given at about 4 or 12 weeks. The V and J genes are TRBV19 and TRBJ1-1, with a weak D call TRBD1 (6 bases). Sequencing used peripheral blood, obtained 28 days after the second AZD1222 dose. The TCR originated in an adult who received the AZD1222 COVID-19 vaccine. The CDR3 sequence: CASSPGKGRGVFGTEAFF. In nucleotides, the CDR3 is TGTGCCAGTAGTCCAGGGAAGGGTAGGGGGGTTTTTGGCACTGAAGCTTTCTTT.